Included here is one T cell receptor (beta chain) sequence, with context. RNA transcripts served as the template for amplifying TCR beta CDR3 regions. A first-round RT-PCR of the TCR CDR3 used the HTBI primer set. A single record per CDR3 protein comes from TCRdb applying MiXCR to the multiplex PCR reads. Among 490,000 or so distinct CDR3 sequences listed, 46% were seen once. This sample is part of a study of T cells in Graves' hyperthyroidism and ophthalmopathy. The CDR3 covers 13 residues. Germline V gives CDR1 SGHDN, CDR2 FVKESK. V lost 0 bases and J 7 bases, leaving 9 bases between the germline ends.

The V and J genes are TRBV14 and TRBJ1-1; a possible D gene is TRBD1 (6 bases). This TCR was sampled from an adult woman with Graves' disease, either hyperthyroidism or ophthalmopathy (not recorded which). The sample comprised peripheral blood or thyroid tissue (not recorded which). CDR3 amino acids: CASSQEDRVEAFF. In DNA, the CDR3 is TGTGCCAGCAGCCAAGAGGACAGAGTTGAAGCTTTCTTT.